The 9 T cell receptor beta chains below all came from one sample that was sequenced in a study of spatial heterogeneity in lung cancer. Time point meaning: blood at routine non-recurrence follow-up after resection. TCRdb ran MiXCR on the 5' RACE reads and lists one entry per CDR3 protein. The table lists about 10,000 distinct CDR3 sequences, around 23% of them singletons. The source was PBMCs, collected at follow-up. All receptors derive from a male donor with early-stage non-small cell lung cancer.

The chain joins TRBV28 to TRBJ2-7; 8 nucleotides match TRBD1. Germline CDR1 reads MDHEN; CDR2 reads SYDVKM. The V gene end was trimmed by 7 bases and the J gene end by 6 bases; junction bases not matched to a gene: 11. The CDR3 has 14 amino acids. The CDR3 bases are TGTGCCAGCAAGACCGGCAGGGGGCCTGGCGAGCAGTACTTC. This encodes CASKTGRGPGEQYF.

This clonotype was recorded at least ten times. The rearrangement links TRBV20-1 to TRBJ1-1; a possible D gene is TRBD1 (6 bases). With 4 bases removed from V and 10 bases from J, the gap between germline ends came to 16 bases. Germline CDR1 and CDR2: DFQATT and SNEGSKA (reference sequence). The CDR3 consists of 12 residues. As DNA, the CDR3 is TGCAGTGCTATTACAGGGTCCCCGACAGCTTTCTTT. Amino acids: CSAITGSPTAFF.

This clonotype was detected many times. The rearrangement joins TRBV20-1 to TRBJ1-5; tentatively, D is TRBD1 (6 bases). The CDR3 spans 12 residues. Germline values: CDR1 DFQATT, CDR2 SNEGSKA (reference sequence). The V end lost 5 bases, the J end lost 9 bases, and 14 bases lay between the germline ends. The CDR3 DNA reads TGCAGTGCTTATAGGACAGATCCGCCCCAGCATTTT. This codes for CSAYRTDPPQHF.

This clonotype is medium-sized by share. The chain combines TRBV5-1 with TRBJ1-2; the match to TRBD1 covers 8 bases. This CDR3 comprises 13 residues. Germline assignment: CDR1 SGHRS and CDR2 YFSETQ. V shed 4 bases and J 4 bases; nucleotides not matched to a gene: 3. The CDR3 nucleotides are TGCGCCAGCAGCCCAGACAGGGGCTATGGCTACACCTTC. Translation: CASSPDRGYGYTF.

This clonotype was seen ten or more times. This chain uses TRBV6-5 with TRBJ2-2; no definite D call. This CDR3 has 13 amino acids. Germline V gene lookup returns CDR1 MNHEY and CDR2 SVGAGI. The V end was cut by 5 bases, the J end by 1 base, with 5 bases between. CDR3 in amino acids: CASSLRNTGELFF. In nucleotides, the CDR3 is TGTGCCAGCAGTCTACGGAACACCGGGGAGCTGTTTTTT.

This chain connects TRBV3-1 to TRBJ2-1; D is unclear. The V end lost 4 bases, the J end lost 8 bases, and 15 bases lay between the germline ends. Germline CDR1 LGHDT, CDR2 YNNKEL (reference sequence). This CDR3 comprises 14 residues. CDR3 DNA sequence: TGTGCCAGCAGCCTACCGTCCCCCGAGGATGAGCAGTTCTTC. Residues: CASSLPSPEDEQFF.

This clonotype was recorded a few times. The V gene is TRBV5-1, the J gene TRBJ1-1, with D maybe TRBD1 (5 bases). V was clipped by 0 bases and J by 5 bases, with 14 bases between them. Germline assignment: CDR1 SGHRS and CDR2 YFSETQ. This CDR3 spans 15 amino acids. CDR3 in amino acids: CASSLAGMGRTEAFF. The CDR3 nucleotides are TGCGCCAGCAGCTTGGCCGGTATGGGGCGGACTGAAGCTTTCTTT.

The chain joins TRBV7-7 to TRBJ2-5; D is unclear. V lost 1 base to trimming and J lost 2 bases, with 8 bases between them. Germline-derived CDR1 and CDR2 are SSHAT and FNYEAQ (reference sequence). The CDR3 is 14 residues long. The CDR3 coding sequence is TGTGCCAGCAGCTTAGTGGGCAAGCAAGAGACCCAGTACTTC. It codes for CASSLVGKQETQYF.

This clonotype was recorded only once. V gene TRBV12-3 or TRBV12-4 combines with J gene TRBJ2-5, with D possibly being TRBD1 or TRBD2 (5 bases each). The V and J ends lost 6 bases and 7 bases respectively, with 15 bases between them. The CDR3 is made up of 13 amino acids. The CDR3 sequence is CASSRDPARTQYF. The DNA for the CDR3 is TGTGCCAGCAGCCGGGACCCCGCCAGGACCCAGTACTTC.